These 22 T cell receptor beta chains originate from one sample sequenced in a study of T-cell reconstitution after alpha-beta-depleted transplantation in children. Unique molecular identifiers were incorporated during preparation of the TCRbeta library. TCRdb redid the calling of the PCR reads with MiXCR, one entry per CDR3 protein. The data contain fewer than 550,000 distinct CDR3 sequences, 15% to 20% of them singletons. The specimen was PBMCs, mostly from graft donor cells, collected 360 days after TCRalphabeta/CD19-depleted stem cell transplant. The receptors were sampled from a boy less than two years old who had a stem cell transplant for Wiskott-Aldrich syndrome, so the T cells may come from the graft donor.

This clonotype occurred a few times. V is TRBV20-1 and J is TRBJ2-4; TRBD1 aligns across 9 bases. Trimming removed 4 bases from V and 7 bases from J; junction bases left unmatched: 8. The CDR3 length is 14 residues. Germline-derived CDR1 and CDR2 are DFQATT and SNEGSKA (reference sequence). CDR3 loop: CSATRTGGRNIQYF. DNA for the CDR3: TGCAGTGCTACGAGAACAGGGGGCAGGAACATTCAGTACTTC.

The CDR3 sequence: CSVEVFTDTYEQYF. CDR3 DNA sequence: TGCAGCGTTGAAGTCTTTACGGATACCTACGAGCAGTACTTC. The chain combines TRBV29-1 with TRBJ2-7; D unclear. Germline assignment: CDR1 SQVTM and CDR2 ANQGSEA. V lost 1 base and J lost 2, with 12 bases in between. There are 14 residues in the CDR3.

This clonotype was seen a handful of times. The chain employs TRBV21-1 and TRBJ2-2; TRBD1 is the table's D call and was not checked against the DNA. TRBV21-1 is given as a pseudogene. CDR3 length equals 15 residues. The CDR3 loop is CASSPLFPGTGELFF. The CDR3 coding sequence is TGTGCCAGCAGCCCCCTTTTTCCCGGCACCGGGGAGCTGTTTTTT.

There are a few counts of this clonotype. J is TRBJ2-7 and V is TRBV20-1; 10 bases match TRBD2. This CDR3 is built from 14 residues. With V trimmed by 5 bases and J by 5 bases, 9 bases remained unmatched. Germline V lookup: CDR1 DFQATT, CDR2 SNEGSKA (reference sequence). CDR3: CSAVVAGGLNEQYF. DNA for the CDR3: TGCAGTGCTGTCGTAGCGGGAGGTTTAAACGAGCAGTACTTC.

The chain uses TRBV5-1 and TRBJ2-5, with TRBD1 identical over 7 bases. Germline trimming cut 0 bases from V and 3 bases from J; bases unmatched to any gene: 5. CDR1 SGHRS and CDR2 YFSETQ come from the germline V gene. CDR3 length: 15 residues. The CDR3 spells CASSLAGTAKETQYF. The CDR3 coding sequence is TGCGCCAGCAGCTTGGCCGGGACAGCAAAAGAGACCCAGTACTTC.

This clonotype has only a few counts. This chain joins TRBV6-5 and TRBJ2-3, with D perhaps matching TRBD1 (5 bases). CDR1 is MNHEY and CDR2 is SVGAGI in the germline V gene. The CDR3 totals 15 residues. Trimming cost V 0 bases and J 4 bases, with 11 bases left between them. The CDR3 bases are TGTGCCAGCAGTTACTCATTGGGGCGAGCAGATACGCAGTATTTT. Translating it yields CASSYSLGRADTQYF.

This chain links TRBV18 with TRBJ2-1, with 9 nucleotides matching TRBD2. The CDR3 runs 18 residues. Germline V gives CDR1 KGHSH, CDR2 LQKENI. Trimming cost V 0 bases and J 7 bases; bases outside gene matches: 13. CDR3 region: CASSPPLGPSGGRNEQFF. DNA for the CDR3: TGTGCCAGCTCACCACCTCTTGGGCCGAGCGGGGGGAGAAATGAGCAGTTCTTC.

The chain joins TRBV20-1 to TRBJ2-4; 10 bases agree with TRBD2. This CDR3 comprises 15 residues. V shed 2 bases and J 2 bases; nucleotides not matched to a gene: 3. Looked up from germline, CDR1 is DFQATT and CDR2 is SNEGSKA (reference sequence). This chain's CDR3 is CSARLAGVPKNIQYF. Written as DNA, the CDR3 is TGCAGTGCTAGACTAGCGGGAGTCCCCAAAAACATTCAGTACTTC.

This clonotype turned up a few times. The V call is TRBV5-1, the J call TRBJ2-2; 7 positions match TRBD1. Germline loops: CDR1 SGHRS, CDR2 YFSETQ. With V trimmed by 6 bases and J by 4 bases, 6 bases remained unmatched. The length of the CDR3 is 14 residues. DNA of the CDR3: TGCGCCAGCACCGCCTACAGGGGCACCGGGGAGCTGTTTTTT. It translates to CASTAYRGTGELFF.

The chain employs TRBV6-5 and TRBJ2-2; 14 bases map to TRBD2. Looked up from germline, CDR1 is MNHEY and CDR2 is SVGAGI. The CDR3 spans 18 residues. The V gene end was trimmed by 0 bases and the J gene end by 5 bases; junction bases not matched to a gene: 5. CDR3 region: CASSYSRLAGGETGELFF. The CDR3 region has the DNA TGTGCCAGCAGTTACTCCCGACTAGCGGGAGGGGAGACCGGGGAGCTGTTTTTT.

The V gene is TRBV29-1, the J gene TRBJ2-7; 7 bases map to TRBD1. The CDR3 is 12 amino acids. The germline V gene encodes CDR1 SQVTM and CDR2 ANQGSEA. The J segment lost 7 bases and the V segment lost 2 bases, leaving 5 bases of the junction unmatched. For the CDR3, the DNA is TGCAGCGTTGAAAGTGACAGGGAAGAGCAGTACTTC. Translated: CSVESDREEQYF.

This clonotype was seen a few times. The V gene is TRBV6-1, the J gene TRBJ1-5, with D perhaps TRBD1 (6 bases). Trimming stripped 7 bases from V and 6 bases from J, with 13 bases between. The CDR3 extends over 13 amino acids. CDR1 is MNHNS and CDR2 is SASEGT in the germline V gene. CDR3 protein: CASTTGWGQPQHF. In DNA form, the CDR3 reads TGTGCCAGCACTACAGGGTGGGGTCAGCCCCAGCATTTT.

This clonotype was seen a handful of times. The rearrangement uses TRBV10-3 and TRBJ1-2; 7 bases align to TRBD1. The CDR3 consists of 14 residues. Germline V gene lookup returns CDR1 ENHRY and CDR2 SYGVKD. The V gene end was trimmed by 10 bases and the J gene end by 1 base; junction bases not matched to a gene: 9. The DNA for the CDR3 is TGTGCCAGCAACGGACAGGCGAATAACTATGGCTACACCTTC. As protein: CASNGQANNYGYTF.

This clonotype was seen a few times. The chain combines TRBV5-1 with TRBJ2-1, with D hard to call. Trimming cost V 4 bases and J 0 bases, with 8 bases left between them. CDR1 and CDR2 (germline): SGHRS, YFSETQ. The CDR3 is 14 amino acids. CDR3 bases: TGCGCCAGCAGCATAGGAAGCTCCTACAATGAGCAGTTCTTC. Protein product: CASSIGSSYNEQFF.

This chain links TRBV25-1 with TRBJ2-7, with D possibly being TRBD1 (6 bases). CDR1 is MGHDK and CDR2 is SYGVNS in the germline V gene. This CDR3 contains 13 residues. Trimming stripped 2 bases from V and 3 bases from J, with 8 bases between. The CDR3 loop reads CASSEDRFYEQYF. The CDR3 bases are TGTGCCAGCAGTGAAGACAGGTTCTACGAGCAGTACTTC.

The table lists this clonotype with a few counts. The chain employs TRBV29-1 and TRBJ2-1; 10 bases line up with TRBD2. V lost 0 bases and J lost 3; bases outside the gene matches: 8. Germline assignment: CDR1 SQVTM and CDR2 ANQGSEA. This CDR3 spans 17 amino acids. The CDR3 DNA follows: TGCAGCGTTGAAGATATCCTAGCGGGAGACCACTACAATGAGCAGTTCTTC. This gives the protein CSVEDILAGDHYNEQFF.

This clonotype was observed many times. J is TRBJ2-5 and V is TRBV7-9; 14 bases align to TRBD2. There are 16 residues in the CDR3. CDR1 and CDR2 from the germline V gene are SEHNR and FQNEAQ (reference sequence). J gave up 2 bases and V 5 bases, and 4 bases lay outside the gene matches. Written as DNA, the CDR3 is TGTGCCAGCAGCAAGGGACTAGCGGGGGTACAAGAGACCCAGTACTTC. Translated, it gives CASSKGLAGVQETQYF.

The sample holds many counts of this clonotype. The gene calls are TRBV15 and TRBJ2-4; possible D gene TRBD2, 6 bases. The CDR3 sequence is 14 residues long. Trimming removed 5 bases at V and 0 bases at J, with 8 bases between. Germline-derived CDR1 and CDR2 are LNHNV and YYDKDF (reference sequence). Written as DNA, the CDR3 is TGTGCCACCAGCGGAGCGGGAGCCAAAAACATTCAGTACTTC. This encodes CATSGAGAKNIQYF.

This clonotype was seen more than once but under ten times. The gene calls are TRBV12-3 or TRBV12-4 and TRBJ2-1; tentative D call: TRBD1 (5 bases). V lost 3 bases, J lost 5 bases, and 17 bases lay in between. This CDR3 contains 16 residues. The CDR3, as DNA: TGTGCCAGCAGTTTTTGGGGCATTGGTTGGGACAATGAGCAGTTCTTC. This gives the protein CASSFWGIGWDNEQFF.

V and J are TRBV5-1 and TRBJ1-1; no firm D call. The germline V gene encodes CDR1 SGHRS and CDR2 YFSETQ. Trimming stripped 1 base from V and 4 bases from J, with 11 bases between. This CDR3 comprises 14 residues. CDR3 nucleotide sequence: TGCGCCAGCAGCTTGCTGAGGTCCGGCACTGAAGCTTTCTTT. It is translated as CASSLLRSGTEAFF.

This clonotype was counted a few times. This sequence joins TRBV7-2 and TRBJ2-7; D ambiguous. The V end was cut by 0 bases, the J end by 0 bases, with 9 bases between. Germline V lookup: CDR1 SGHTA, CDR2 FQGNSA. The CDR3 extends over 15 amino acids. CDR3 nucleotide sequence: TGTGCCAGCAGCTTAGCGGGGATAAGCTCCTACGAGCAGTACTTC. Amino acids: CASSLAGISSYEQYF.

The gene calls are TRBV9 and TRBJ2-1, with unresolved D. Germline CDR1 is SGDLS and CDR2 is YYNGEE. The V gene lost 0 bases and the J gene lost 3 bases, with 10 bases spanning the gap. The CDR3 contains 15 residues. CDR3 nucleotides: TGTGCCAGCAGCGTAGGGGCAGGTATCTACAATGAGCAGTTCTTC. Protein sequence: CASSVGAGIYNEQFF.